Listed here is a single T cell receptor beta chain. Its antigen is still unknown. Base-call qualities are not available, and no considerably larger clone is one nucleotide away. The data were obtained in a study of T-cell memory formation after mild COVID-19 (dated by TCRdb to the early 2020s). In terms of the full investigation: TCR sequence clusters from the two donors were found to be largely donor specific. T-cell clones expanding and contracting after mild COVID-19 in a couple of donors were tracked by longitudinal TCRalpha and TCRbeta repertoire sequencing. Two young, previously healthy adult volunteers made up the cohort, one male and one female.

There are 16 amino acids in the CDR3, from cysteine to phenylalanine inclusive. Only the CDR3 region is kept as DNA, spanning 48 bases read in frame from base 1. According to the germline V gene, CDR1 reads MGHRA and CDR2 reads YSYEKL. V is pared back by 4 bases and J by 1 base, with 16 bases lying between the germline termini. PBMCs were isolated by Ficoll-Paque density gradient centrifugation. Findings and caveats that apply to the study as a whole: The detection of some responding clones in pre-infection memory suggests that pre-existing cross-reactive memory T cells joined the SARS-CoV-2 response. Only a couple of mild cases were covered in the study, and larger cohorts including severe cases with pre-infection samples were considered necessary. The second-wave clones that peaked on day 37 were not confirmed to be SARS-CoV-2 specific. Balanced CD4/CD8 phenotypes were observed for clones contracting from day 15 to 85, whereas a bias towards CD4+ was observed for a second wave of clones expanding from day 15 to 37. Contracting CD4+ clones turned up mainly in the CM and EM memory subsets, whereas EMRA was where CD8+ clones were enriched.

The data were produced on an Illumina NovaSeq 6000. TCRalpha and TCRbeta cDNA libraries were built by 5'RACE with constant-segment primers, adding sample barcodes and unique molecular identifiers. Trizol reagent was used to extract RNA from every sample. Amplification of the libraries took two PCR steps, and the second step added a second sample barcode plus Illumina TruSeq adapters. Sequencing of the libraries was done on an Illumina NovaSeq, producing 2 x 150 bp paired-end reads. Per the original workflow: The reads were demultiplexed and collapsed into UMI-guided consensus sequences using migec v1.2.7. Using mixcr v2.1.11, UMI consensuses were aligned to TRA and TRB V and J templates and then assembled into clonotypes. A clonotype was counted as expanded or contracted only if both edgeR and NoisET called the change significant, with noise models trained on biological replicates. For edgeR calls, the cutoffs were a false discovery rate-adjusted p below 0.01 and a log2 fold-change threshold of 1. As an exploratory analysis of dynamics, max-normalized trajectories of the 1000 most abundant clonotypes were examined by PCA with hierarchical clustering. The CD4 or CD8 phenotype of responding clones was assigned using the separately sequenced CD4+ and CD8+ repertoires. TCRdb reprocessed the public reads (quality trimming at Q25 with fastp, clone calling with MiXCR) and kept in-frame beta chains. Each entry merges the rows of one CDR3 protein and shows their most common DNA and genes. The V and J calls, along with clone size, are taken from TCRdb and not from the paper's own processing. This sample lists 170,000 or so distinct CDR3 sequences; about 21% were detected once. The ten top clones hold about 21% of the sample.

The chain was built from TRBV4-1 and TRBJ1-1; TRBD1 is perhaps the D gene, given 6 matching bases. The receptor was derived from an adult woman who had mild COVID-19 (a few samples of this study predate the infection). The sample titles of this study are shuffled in the database, so cell type and time point are left out; the donor was told from shared clones. The sample comprised PBMCs or a T cell subset sorted from them (not recorded which). The DNA is TGCGCCAGCAGCCGAGGTCGGTTGGACAGGAACACTGAAGCTTTCTTT. Its protein is CASSRGRLDRNTEAFF.